This paragraph reports one T cell receptor (beta chain). Its antigen is undetermined. This same CDR3 is encoded by further DNA sequences in the sample. This specimen comes from a study of T cell responses to AZD1222 COVID-19 vaccine. General study points: Mostly white British, mostly female donors; authors suggested clonal diversity may be underestimated. Dominant at 160-218 and 743-854, vaccine-associated CD4 TCRs also spanned spike. Of the AZD1222 recipients, only six were seropositive at baseline.

Sequencing was performed with immunoSEQ multiplex PCR; in TCRdb, only in-frame clones are kept and a portion is missing. The sample has roughly 180,000 clones, roughly nine tenths seen once. V was cut by 1 base and J by 0 bases, with 6 bases left in between. Germline V gives CDR1 SQVTM, CDR2 ANQGSEA. The CDR3 has 13 amino acids. The source was peripheral blood, collected on day 0 of AZD1222 vaccination. V is TRBV29-1 and J is TRBJ1-1; D gene unclear. This clonotype originated in an adult in good health. Here the CDR3 reads CSVEGRMNTEAFF. The CDR3 DNA reads TGCAGCGTTGAAGGCCGTATGAACACTGAAGCTTTCTTT.